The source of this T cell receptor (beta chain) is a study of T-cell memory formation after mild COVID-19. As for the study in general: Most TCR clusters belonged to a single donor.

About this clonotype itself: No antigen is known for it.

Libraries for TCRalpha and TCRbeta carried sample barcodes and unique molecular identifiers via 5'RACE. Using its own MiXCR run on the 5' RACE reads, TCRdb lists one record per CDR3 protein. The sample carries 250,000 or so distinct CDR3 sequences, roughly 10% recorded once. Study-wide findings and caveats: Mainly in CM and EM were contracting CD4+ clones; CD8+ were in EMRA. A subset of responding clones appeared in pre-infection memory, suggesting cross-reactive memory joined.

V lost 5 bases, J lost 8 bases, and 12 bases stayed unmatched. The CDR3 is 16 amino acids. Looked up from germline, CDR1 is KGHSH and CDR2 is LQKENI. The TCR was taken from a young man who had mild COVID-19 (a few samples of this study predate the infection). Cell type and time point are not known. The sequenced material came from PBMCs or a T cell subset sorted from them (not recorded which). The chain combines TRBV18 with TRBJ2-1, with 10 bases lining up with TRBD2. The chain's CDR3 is CASSSLAGGPGDEQFF. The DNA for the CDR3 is TGTGCCAGCTCATCCTTAGCGGGGGGTCCAGGGGATGAGCAGTTCTTC.